Sequencing of this T cell receptor beta chain was carried out in a study of T cells in severe cutaneous drug reactions. At the level of the study: Patients came from Taiwan, Thailand and a European registry, 2011 to 2018. Study-level findings and limits: TRBV12-4 use rose strongly in carbamazepine-induced Stevens-Johnson syndrome or toxic epidermal necrolysis, averaging roughly 32% in blister cells and 4% to 5.5% in PBMC. A public TCRbeta CDR3 appeared in all seven CBZ-SJS/TEN blister samples, averaging roughly 14%.

Carbamazepine had induced Stevens-Johnson syndrome or toxic epidermal necrolysis in the sequenced donors. The iRepertoire multiplex PCR system with TCR subtype-specific primers built both bulk and single-cell libraries. TCRdb re-analyzed the multiplex PCR reads; it lists each CDR3 protein once, without DNA. The sample is made up of 5,000 or so distinct CDR3 sequences, and the top ten hold just over 15% of it. Comment on this clonotype: The antigen is unknown.

This CDR3 is built from 12 residues. Germline CDR1 and CDR2: MDHEN and SYDVKM. The chain joins TRBV28 to TRBJ1-2. Sequencing was carried out using PBMCs. The TCR sequence derives from a human donor with a severe cutaneous adverse drug reaction. The CDR3 is CASEKASYGYTF.